Below are 13 T cell receptor beta chains sequenced from a single sample in a study of blood T cell repertoires in COVID-19. Generated by immunoSEQ multiplex PCR, the TCRdb table keeps only in-frame clones and is missing some. Seen here are 250,000 to 400,000 clones, approximately 89% observed once, and the top ten hold 1.5% to 2%. Source material: peripheral blood. These TCRs come from a woman younger than 45 with COVID-19, enrolled during active disease.

The gene calls are TRBV5-4 and TRBJ1-1; a possible D gene is TRBD1 (6 bases). CDR1 SGHNT and CDR2 YYREEE come from the germline V gene (reference sequence). V was pared by 1 base and J by 4 bases, with 11 bases between. This CDR3 spans 14 amino acids. The CDR3, as DNA: TGTGCCAGCAGCTTGCAAGGGGGGGGCACTGAAGCTTTCTTT. Protein sequence: CASSLQGGGTEAFF. Looking up the rest from reference TRBV5-4 and TRBJ1-1 gives the full variable domain: ETGVTQSPTHLIKTRGQQVTLRCSSQSGHNTVSWYQQALGQGPQFIFQYYREEENGRGNFPPRFSGLQFPNYSSELNVNALELDDSALYLCASSLQGGGTEAFFGQGTRLTVV.

The chain links TRBV5-4 to TRBJ2-7; TRBD2 aligns across 7 bases. The germline CDR1 and CDR2 sequences are SGHNT and YYREEE (reference sequence). Germline trimming cut 2 bases from V and 4 bases from J; bases unmatched to any gene: 6. The CDR3 loop spans 14 amino acids. CDR3 bases: TGTGCCAGCAGCTTTACCGGGGGGAGGTACGAGCAGTACTTC. It translates to CASSFTGGRYEQYF.

The genes are TRBV11-3 and TRBJ2-1; possible D gene TRBD2, 7 bases. This CDR3 is 16 amino acids long. CDR1 is SGHNT, CDR2 YENEEA, per germline. The germline V and J ends were trimmed by 1 base and 10 bases, with 20 bases remaining between them. The chain's CDR3 is CASSLGGGATTREQFF. The CDR3, as DNA: TGTGCCAGCAGCTTAGGAGGGGGGGCCACAACACGCGAGCAGTTCTTC.

The J gene is TRBJ1-2, the V gene TRBV7-2; 8 positions match TRBD1. Germline assignment: CDR1 SGHTA and CDR2 FQGNSA. With 4 bases clipped from V and 4 bases from J, the junction kept 11 bases outside the gene matches. The CDR3 has 16 residues. CDR3 nucleotide sequence: TGTGCCAGCAGCTCCCGGCGACAGGGGCGGTTCTATGGCTACACCTTC. As protein: CASSSRRQGRFYGYTF.

The table lists this clone with a count of one. The rearrangement uses TRBV3-1 (or the pseudogene TRBV3-2) and TRBJ1-3; a possible D gene is TRBD1 (5 bases). V gave up 3 bases and J gave up 0 bases, with 9 bases separating them. Germline V CDR1 and CDR2: LGHDT, YNNKEL (reference sequence). The CDR3 spans 15 residues. The CDR3 DNA reads as TGTGCCAGCAGCCAGGACACGACCTCTGGAAACACCATATATTTT. Translation: CASSQDTTSGNTIYF.

V is TRBV7-9 and J is TRBJ1-2; 7 bases agree with TRBD1. The germline CDR1 and CDR2 sequences are SEHNR and FQNEAQ (reference sequence). V lost 4 bases, J lost 2 bases, and 7 bases stayed unmatched. This CDR3 region has 15 residues. CDR3 sequence: CASSSLADRNYGYTF. CDR3 in DNA: TGTGCCAGCAGCTCCCTCGCGGACAGGAACTATGGCTACACCTTC. Combining the CDR3 with reference TRBV7-9 and TRBJ1-2 gives the whole variable domain DTGVSQNPRHKITKRGQNVTFRCDPISEHNRLYWYRQTLGQGPEFLTYFQNEAQLEKSRLLSDRFSAERPKGSFSTLEIQRTEQGDSAMYLCASSSLADRNYGYTFGSGTRLTVV.

The chain uses TRBV28 and TRBJ1-5; TRBD1 matches at 9 bases. CDR1 and CDR2 (germline): MDHEN, SYDVKM. The CDR3 totals 16 residues. V lost 4 bases and J lost 3; bases outside the gene matches: 7. The CDR3 DNA follows: TGTGCCAGCAGTTCGAGGAACAGGGGGCCCAATCAGCCCCAGCATTTT. Translation: CASSSRNRGPNQPQHF.

This clone came up once. The chain joins TRBV7-2 to TRBJ1-1; D unresolved. This CDR3 spans 15 amino acids. Looked up from germline, CDR1 is SGHTA and CDR2 is FQGNSA. Between the trimmed V and J ends, which lost 2 bases and 2 bases, there was a span of 12 bases. Written as DNA, the CDR3 is TGTGCCAGCAGCTTACTTCCCGGAGACAACACTGAAGCTTTCTTT. This encodes CASSLLPGDNTEAFF.

The V call is TRBV28, the J call TRBJ1-3, with D possibly TRBD1 on 5 matching bases. There are 15 residues in the CDR3. The germline V gene encodes CDR1 MDHEN and CDR2 SYDVKM. The ends were cut back, 6 bases at V and 3 bases at J, with 15 bases in the middle. The CDR3 here is CASSLLLGLGNTIYF. CDR3 DNA: TGTGCCAGCAGCCTCCTTTTGGGGCTTGGAAACACCATATATTTT. Full variable domain (outside the CDR3, taken from reference TRBV28 and TRBJ1-3): DVKVTQSSRYLVKRTGEKVFLECVQDMDHENMFWYRQDPGLGLRLIYFSYDVKMKEKGDIPEGYSVSREKKERFSLILESASTNQTSMYLCASSLLLGLGNTIYFGEGSWLTVV.

V usage is TRBV13 and J usage is TRBJ2-5, with a possible D match to TRBD2 (6 bases). There are 14 residues in the CDR3. Germline lookup yields CDR1 PRHDT and CDR2 FYEKMQ (reference sequence). V lost 2 bases, J lost 4 bases, and 11 bases lay in between. The CDR3 bases are TGTGCCAGCAGCTTACCACAGGAGGGAGAGACCCAGTACTTC. This translates into CASSLPQEGETQYF.

The chain combines TRBV15 with TRBJ1-6; a possible D gene is TRBD1 (6 bases). Per germline, CDR1 LNHNV and CDR2 YYDKDF (reference sequence). V lost 9 bases, J lost 1 base, and 19 bases lay in between. The CDR3 consists of 17 residues. The CDR3 nucleotides are TGTGCCACGGGGAGGGGACGGGGGGCGTCCTATAATTCACCCCTCCACTTT. It specifies CATGRGRGASYNSPLHF.

The chain joins TRBV7-9 to TRBJ2-1; D is perhaps TRBD2 (6 bases). Germline V lookup: CDR1 SEHNR, CDR2 FQNEAQ (reference sequence). V lost 3 bases and J lost 8, with 17 bases in between. The CDR3 covers 15 residues. For the CDR3, the DNA is TGTGCCAGCAGCTTGGGGTTCCTCACGGGGGATGAGCAGTTCTTC. Its translation: CASSLGFLTGDEQFF.

The gene calls are TRBV18 and TRBJ1-2; 7 positions match TRBD1. Germline V lookup: CDR1 KGHSH, CDR2 LQKENI. Trimming cost V 2 bases and J 6 bases; bases outside gene matches: 3. CDR3 length: 13 residues. CDR3 bases: TGTGCCAGCTCACCATCCAGGGGGGATGGCTACACCTTC. It is translated as CASSPSRGDGYTF. The full variable domain, in which reference TRBV18 and TRBJ1-2 provide the parts outside the CDR3, is NAGVMQNPRHLVRRRGQEARLRCSPMKGHSHVYWYRQLPEEGLKFMVYLQKENIIDESGMPKERFSAEFPKEGPSILRIQQVVRGDSAAYFCASSPSRGDGYTFGSGTRLTVV.